The clone carrying this TCR beta chain was recorded a few times. The data belong to a study of T-cell memory formation after mild COVID-19. Germline V gene data show CDR1 as SGHRS and CDR2 as YFSETQ. V gave up 0 bases and J gave up 7 bases, with 11 bases separating them. The CDR3 has 15 amino acids. TCRdb itself ran the 5' RACE reads through MiXCR, one entry per CDR3 protein. The repertoire holds around 300,000 distinct CDR3 sequences, with roughly 21% as singletons. The chain recombines TRBV5-1 with TRBJ1-6; D gene ambiguous. Sequenced input: PBMCs or a T cell subset sorted from them (not recorded which). This TCR derives from a young man who had mild COVID-19 (a few samples of this study predate the infection). Cell type and time point are not known. CDR3 amino acids: CASSLVEDLNSPLHF. CDR3 in DNA: TGCGCCAGCAGCTTGGTAGAAGACCTAAATTCACCCCTCCACTTT.